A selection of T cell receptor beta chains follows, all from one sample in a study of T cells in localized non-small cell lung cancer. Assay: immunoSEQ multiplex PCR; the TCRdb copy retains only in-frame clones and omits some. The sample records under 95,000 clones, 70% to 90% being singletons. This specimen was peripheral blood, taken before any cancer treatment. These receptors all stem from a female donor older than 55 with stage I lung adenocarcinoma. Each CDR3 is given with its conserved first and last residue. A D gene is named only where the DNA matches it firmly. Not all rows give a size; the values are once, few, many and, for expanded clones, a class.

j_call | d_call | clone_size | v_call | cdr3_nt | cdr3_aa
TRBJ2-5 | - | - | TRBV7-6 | TGTGCCAGCAGAAGGGGGGTCCAAGAGACCCAGTACTTC | CASRRGVQETQYF
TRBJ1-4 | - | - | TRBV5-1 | TGCGCCAGCAGGGAGCAGGGGAGTCAGAGGCATGAAAAACTGTTTTTT | CASREQGSQRHEKLFF
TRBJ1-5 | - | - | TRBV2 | TGTGCCAGCAGGTCTCCCCGAAACAATCAGCCCCAGCATTTT | CASRSPRNNQPQHF
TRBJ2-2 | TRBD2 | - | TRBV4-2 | TGTGCCAGCAGCCAAGAGCCAGCGGGAGGAACCGGGGAGCTGTTTTTT | CASSQEPAGGTGELFF
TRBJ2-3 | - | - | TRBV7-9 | TGTGCCAGCAGCCCCTTGGACTCTAGCACAGATACGCAGTATTTT | CASSPLDSSTDTQYF
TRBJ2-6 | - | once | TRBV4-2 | TGTGCCAGCCTACCTTTCCCGGGGGCATGGGCCAACGTCCTGACTTTC | CASLPFPGAWANVLTF
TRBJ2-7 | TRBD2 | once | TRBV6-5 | TGTGCCAGCAGAAAACCTAGCGGGAGAGCCCCCGAGCAGTACTTC | CASRKPSGRAPEQYF
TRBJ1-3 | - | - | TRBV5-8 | TGTGCCAGCAGCTTGGGTTTCCGCGGTTCTGGAAACACCATATATTTT | CASSLGFRGSGNTIYF
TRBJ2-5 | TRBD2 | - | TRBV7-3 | TGTGCCAGCAGCTTATATAGCGGGACGGAGACCCAGTACTTC | CASSLYSGTETQYF
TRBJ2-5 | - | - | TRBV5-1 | TGCGCCAGCAGCTTGAGGGTCGGAGAAGAGACCCAGTACTTC | CASSLRVGEETQYF
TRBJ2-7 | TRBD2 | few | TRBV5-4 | TGTGCCAGCAGCCGGGAGGTAGGTTCCTACGAGCAGTACTTC | CASSREVGSYEQYF
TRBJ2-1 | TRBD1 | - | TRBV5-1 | TGCGCCAGCAGCTCGAGACAGGGGGCGGGGAATGAGCAGTTCTTC | CASSSRQGAGNEQFF
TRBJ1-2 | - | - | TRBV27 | TGTGCCAGCAGTTCCCCCTGGGCCTATGGCTACACCTTC | CASSSPWAYGYTF
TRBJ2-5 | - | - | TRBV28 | TGTGCCAGCAGTTACACAACCGCGGGCCTCCAAGAGACCCAGTACTTC | CASSYTTAGLQETQYF
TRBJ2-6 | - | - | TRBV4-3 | TGCGCCAGCAGCCAAGGACAGGGAGGATGGGGTTCTGGGGCCAACGTCCTGACTTTC | CASSQGQGGWGSGANVLTF
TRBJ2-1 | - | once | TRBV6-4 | TGTGCCAGCAGTGACGGTGGGGCGCGGGATGAGCAGTTCTTC | CASSDGGARDEQFF
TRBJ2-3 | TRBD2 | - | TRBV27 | TGTGCCAGCAGTTGGGGTAGCGGGGGTATATCCACAGATACGCAGTATTTT | CASSWGSGGISTDTQYF
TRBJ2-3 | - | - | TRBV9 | TGTGCCAGCAGCCCCTCGATTTTGGGTACGCAGTATTTT | CASSPSILGTQYF
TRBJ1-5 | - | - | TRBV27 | TGTGCCAGCAGTTTACGGAGCAATCAGCCCCAGCATTTT | CASSLRSNQPQHF
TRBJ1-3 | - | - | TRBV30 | TGTGCCTGGACCCAGGGCAGCGGAAACACCATATATTTT | CAWTQGSGNTIYF